Below are 12 T cell receptor beta chains sequenced from a single sample in a study of graft-versus-host responses after intestinal transplantation. No antigens are known for them. The data were produced by immunoSEQ multiplex PCR, yet TCRdb's version contains in-frame clones alone and is incomplete. The sample has some 96,000 clones, about 88% seen once. The material was unstimulated CD4+ T cells sorted from spleen or lymph node cells, obtained before transplant. All receptors come from a human donor who was the organ donor for an intestinal transplant.

CDR3 DNA: TGCGCCAGCAGCCCGAACAAGGTTCAAGAGACCCAGTACTTC. Translation gives CASSPNKVQETQYF. This sequence joins TRBV5-1 and TRBJ2-5; D call uncertain. The V and J ends lost 4 bases and 2 bases respectively, with 12 bases between them. The CDR3 totals 14 residues. From germline, CDR1 is SGHRS and CDR2 YFSETQ.

The gene calls are TRBV18 and TRBJ2-7, with D possibly being TRBD1 (6 bases). The CDR3 covers 15 residues. Trimming removed 1 base from V and 3 bases from J, with 13 bases in between. CDR1 and CDR2 (germline): KGHSH, LQKENI. In DNA, the CDR3 is TGTGCCAGCTCACCACAGCGACAGGCGAGCTACGAGCAGTACTTC. Protein: CASSPQRQASYEQYF.

The V gene is TRBV7-3, the J gene TRBJ2-7, with 9 bases lining up with TRBD2. The CDR3 has 16 amino acids. Germline V gene lookup returns CDR1 SGHTA and CDR2 FQGTGA. V shed 1 base and J 5 bases; nucleotides not matched to a gene: 9. In DNA, the CDR3 is TGTGCCAGCAGCTTAATGCGTGTGTCTAGCGGGGACGAGCAGTACTTC. Translation: CASSLMRVSSGDEQYF.

The V and J genes are TRBV19 and TRBJ2-3; no clear D. Germline loops: CDR1 LNHDA, CDR2 SQIVND (reference sequence). This CDR3 region has 16 residues. Trimming removed 3 bases from V and 3 bases from J, with 16 bases in between. The CDR3 is CASSMRRGIATDTQYF. CDR3 bases: TGTGCCAGTAGTATGCGTCGCGGCATCGCTACAGATACGCAGTATTTT.

J is TRBJ2-1 and V is TRBV5-1, with TRBD2 identical over 8 bases. Looked up from germline, CDR1 is SGHRS and CDR2 is YFSETQ. The CDR3 runs to 23 residues. The V segment lost 2 bases and the J segment 0 bases; nucleotides outside the gene matches: 25. Here the CDR3 reads CASSFRILGSLAGGFSSYNEQFF. In DNA, the CDR3 is TGCGCCAGCAGCTTTAGAATTCTGGGGAGCCTGGCGGGGGGCTTTAGCTCCTACAATGAGCAGTTCTTC.

This clone showed up just a few times. This chain joins TRBV18 and TRBJ2-2; D gene unclear. The V end lost 2 bases, the J end lost 6 bases, and 7 bases lay between the germline ends. CDR1 KGHSH and CDR2 LQKENI come from the germline V gene. The length of the CDR3 is 13 residues. The CDR3 loop reads CASSPLASGELFF. The CDR3 region has the DNA TGTGCCAGCTCACCATTAGCCTCCGGGGAGCTGTTTTTT.

The chain links TRBV11-1 to TRBJ2-5, with a tentative D call TRBD1 (6 bases). The germline V gene encodes CDR1 SGHAT and CDR2 FQDESV (reference sequence). The CDR3 is 17 amino acids. V was pared by 5 bases and J by 1 base, with 20 bases between. As DNA, the CDR3 is TGTGCCAGCAGCCCCGGGTACAGGGCCCACGCCCAAGAGACCCAGTACTTC. Translating it yields CASSPGYRAHAQETQYF.

The V gene is TRBV28, the J gene TRBJ2-2, with D perhaps TRBD2 (7 bases). Germline CDR1 reads MDHEN; CDR2 reads SYDVKM. CDR3 length: 15 amino acids. Trimming shortened V by 8 bases and J by 1 base, and 14 bases separated the two germline ends. The CDR3, as DNA: TGTGCCAGCCGGCCGGGGGGCCAGAACACCGGGGAGCTGTTTTTT. Translated: CASRPGGQNTGELFF.

This clone was recorded once. V is TRBV28 and J is TRBJ1-4; 7 positions agree with TRBD1. CDR3 length: 14 residues. Per germline, CDR1 MDHEN and CDR2 SYDVKM. Trimming at V came to 10 bases and at J to 8 bases, leaving 13 bases not matched to a gene. The CDR3 coding sequence is TGTGCCATCGGTCGGGGAGGGGGCGAGGAAAAACTGTTTTTT. As protein: CAIGRGGGEEKLFF. The full variable domain, rest sourced from reference TRBV28 and TRBJ1-4, is DVKVTQSSRYLVKRTGEKVFLECVQDMDHENMFWYRQDPGLGLRLIYFSYDVKMKEKGDIPEGYSVSREKKERFSLILESASTNQTSMYLCAIGRGGGEEKLFFGSGTQLSVL.

This chain links TRBV4-2 with TRBJ2-4; TRBD2 matches 15 bases. The CDR3 is 18 residues long. CDR1 and CDR2 (germline): LGHNA, YNFKEQ. V shed 5 bases and J 8 bases; nucleotides not matched to a gene: 13. CDR3 in DNA: TGTGCCAGCAGCTTCCCCCGGACTAGCGGGGGGGTTTTCCACATTCAGTACTTC. Translating it yields CASSFPRTSGGVFHIQYF.

The chain combines TRBV5-1 with TRBJ2-5, with 15 bases identical to TRBD2. J lost 5 bases, V lost 4 bases, and 6 bases had no gene match. Germline V gene lookup returns CDR1 SGHRS and CDR2 YFSETQ. CDR3 length: 16 residues. The CDR3, as DNA: TGCGCCAGCAGCCCGGGACTAGCGGGGGGTTATGAGACCCAGTACTTC. Translation gives CASSPGLAGGYETQYF.

V gene TRBV7-3 combines with J gene TRBJ2-1; a possible D gene is TRBD1 (6 bases). Germline assignment: CDR1 SGHTA and CDR2 FQGTGA. The germline V and J ends were trimmed by 3 bases and 5 bases, with 14 bases remaining between them. The CDR3 sequence is 15 residues long. CDR3 nucleotide sequence: TGTGCCAGCAGCTTTGGGGGCATGGGGAACAATGAGCAGTTCTTC. Amino acid sequence: CASSFGGMGNNEQFF.